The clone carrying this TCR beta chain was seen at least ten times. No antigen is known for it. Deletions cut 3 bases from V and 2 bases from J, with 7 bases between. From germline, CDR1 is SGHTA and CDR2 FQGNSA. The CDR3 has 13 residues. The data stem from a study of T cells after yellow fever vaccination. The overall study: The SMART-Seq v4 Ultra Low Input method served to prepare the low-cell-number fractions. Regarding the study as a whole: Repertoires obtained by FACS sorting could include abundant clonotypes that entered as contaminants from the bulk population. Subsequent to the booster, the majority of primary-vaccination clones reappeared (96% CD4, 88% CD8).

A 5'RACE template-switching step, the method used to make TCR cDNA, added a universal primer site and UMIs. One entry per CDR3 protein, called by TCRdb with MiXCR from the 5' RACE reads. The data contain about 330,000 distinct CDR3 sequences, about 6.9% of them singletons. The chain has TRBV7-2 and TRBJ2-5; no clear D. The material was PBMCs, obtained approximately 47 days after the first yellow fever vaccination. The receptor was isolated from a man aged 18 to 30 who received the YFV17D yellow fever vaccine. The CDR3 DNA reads TGTGCCAGCAGCTTTAGGCTTCAAGAGACCCAGTACTTC. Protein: CASSFRLQETQYF.